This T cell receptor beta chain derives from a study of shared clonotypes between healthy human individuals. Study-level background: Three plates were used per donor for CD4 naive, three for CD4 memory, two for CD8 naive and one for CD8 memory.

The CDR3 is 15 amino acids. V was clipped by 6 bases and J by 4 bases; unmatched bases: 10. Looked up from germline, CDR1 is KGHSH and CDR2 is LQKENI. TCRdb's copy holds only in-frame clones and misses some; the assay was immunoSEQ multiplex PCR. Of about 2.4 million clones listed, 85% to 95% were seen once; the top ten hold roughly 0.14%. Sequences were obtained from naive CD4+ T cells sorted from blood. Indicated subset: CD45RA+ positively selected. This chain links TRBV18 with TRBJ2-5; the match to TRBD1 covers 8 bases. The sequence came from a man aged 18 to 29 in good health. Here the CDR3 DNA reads TGTGCCAGCTCTCCAAACGCAGGGGGCAGAGAGACCCAGTACTTC. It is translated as CASSPNAGGRETQYF.